Listed here are 26 T cell receptor beta chains from one sample, sequenced in a study of OX40 agonist ivuxolimab in advanced cancers. Assay: immunoSEQ multiplex PCR; the TCRdb copy retains only in-frame clones and omits some. The sample consists of around 91,000 clones, 89% of them appearing once. The starting material was CD4+ or CD8+ T cells sorted from blood, obtained in a trial of the OX40 agonist ivuxolimab. All receptors come from an adult with an advanced solid tumor such as melanoma, head and neck, liver or kidney cancer.

The chain uses TRBV28 and TRBJ1-2, with TRBD1 matching over 9 bases. V shed 7 bases and J 8 bases; nucleotides not matched to a gene: 14. CDR1 and CDR2 from the germline V gene are MDHEN and SYDVKM. The CDR3 has 15 amino acids. For the CDR3, the DNA is TGTGCCAGCACCCAGGGGGGACAGGGCTTTAAGGGCTACACCTTC. Translation: CASTQGGQGFKGYTF.

This rearrangement joins TRBV4-3 to TRBJ2-3, with 10 bases fitting TRBD2. The CDR3 runs to 21 residues. V gave up 0 bases and J gave up 2 bases; unmatched junction bases: 17. Per the germline V gene, CDR1 is LGHNA and CDR2 is YSLEER. DNA for the CDR3: TGCGCCAGCAGCCAAGATATTGGACTCGGACTAGCGGACCTGTACACAGATACGCAGTATTTT. This gives the protein CASSQDIGLGLADLYTDTQYF.

The V gene is TRBV10-1, the J gene TRBJ1-1; TRBD1 is a possible D gene (6 bases). CDR1 and CDR2 from the germline V gene are WNHNN and SYGVQD (reference sequence). This CDR3 is 13 amino acids long. Trimming stripped 5 bases from V and 0 bases from J, with 7 bases between. This chain's CDR3 is CASSRTVNTEAFF. The CDR3, as DNA: TGCGCCAGCAGTAGGACAGTGAACACTGAAGCTTTCTTT.

This chain uses TRBV5-1 with TRBJ1-5, with unresolved D. Per the germline V gene, CDR1 is SGHRS and CDR2 is YFSETQ. The V end lost 3 bases, the J end lost 5 bases, and 12 bases lay between the germline ends. The CDR3 length is 14 residues. CDR3 sequence reads: CASSSGLRDQPQHF. DNA of the CDR3: TGCGCCAGCAGCTCGGGGTTGAGGGATCAGCCCCAGCATTTT.

The chain combines TRBV5-1 with TRBJ2-5; 7 bases are shared with TRBD2. The V gene's germline CDR1 is SGHRS and CDR2 YFSETQ. V trimming: 4 bases; J trimming: 2 bases; junction bases outside the gene matches: 11. The CDR3 covers 16 residues. CDR3 nucleotide sequence: TGCGCCAGCAGCCCACCCACGAGCGGGGTACAAGAGACCCAGTACTTC. The encoded protein is CASSPPTSGVQETQYF. Filled out from reference TRBV5-1 and TRBJ2-5, the complete variable domain reads KAGVTQTPRYLIKTRGQQVTLSCSPISGHRSVSWYQQTPGQGLQFLFEYFSETQRNKGNFPGRFSGRQFSNSRSEMNVSTLELGDSALYLCASSPPTSGVQETQYFGPGTRLLVL.

The J gene is TRBJ2-5, the V gene TRBV19; TRBD2 agrees at 11 bases. The CDR3 contains 14 residues. Germline CDR1 LNHDA, CDR2 SQIVND (reference sequence). V trimming: 8 bases; J trimming: 1 base; junction bases outside the gene matches: 3. Here the CDR3 DNA reads TGTGCCAGTGGAACTAGCGGGGGCCAAGAGACCCAGTACTTC. It specifies CASGTSGGQETQYF.

The V call is TRBV14, the J call TRBJ2-7; D not resolved. Germline V lookup: CDR1 SGHDN, CDR2 FVKESK. Trimming cost V 1 base and J 4 bases, with 14 bases left between them. This CDR3 spans 15 amino acids. The CDR3 is CASSQAVGLGYEQYF. CDR3 coding DNA: TGTGCCAGCAGCCAAGCCGTAGGCTTAGGGTACGAGCAGTACTTC.

In its sample, this clone was seen once. V usage is TRBV7-8 and J usage is TRBJ2-7, with D possibly being TRBD2 (5 bases). The CDR3 extends over 16 amino acids. Trimming stripped 1 base from V and 2 bases from J, with 15 bases between. Germline-derived CDR1 and CDR2 are SGHVS and FQNEAQ. CDR3 loop: CASSLGWVGEAYEQYF. CDR3 DNA: TGTGCCAGCAGCTTAGGCTGGGTGGGAGAGGCCTACGAGCAGTACTTC.

The chain combines TRBV19 with TRBJ2-1, with TRBD2 matching over 7 bases. With 6 bases clipped from V and 9 bases from J, the junction kept 11 bases outside the gene matches. The CDR3 totals 14 residues. Germline V gene sequence: CDR1 LNHDA, CDR2 SQIVND (reference sequence). CDR3 sequence reads: CASSPGRGRGEQFF. The CDR3 DNA reads as TGTGCCAGTAGCCCGGGGAGGGGAAGAGGTGAGCAGTTCTTC.

CDR3 bases: TGTGCCAGCAGGGTGGACTGGACAGTCACAGATACGCAGTATTTT. It encodes CASRVDWTVTDTQYF. V gene TRBV6-6 combines with J gene TRBJ2-3; perhaps TRBD1 as D (6 bases). CDR3 length: 15 amino acids. Trimming left V 6 bases short and J 2 bases short, with 15 bases between. The germline gives CDR1 MNHNY, CDR2 SVGAGI (reference sequence).

V usage is TRBV11-3 and J usage is TRBJ2-5; 8 bases align to TRBD2. This CDR3 has 15 residues. Trimming at V came to 1 base and at J to 5 bases, leaving 6 bases not matched to a gene. The germline gives CDR1 SGHNT, CDR2 YENEEA. CDR3 sequence: CASSLGPGGEETQYF. For the CDR3, the DNA is TGTGCCAGCAGCTTAGGCCCCGGGGGGGAGGAGACCCAGTACTTC.

This chain uses TRBV5-4 with TRBJ2-3; possibly TRBD2 for D (6 bases). CDR3 length: 12 amino acids. Germline lookup yields CDR1 SGHNT and CDR2 YYREEE (reference sequence). The DNA of the CDR3 is TGTGCGCTGGGAGGTGGCGCAGATACGCAGTATTTT. Protein product: CALGGGADTQYF.

A word on this clone: An end of the junction differs from the germline gene, which may be a read error. The CDR3 region has the DNA TGTGCTAGCAGCTTAGTACAGGGCCGGGAGACCCAGTACTTC. Protein sequence: CASSLVQGRETQYF. The V call is TRBV7-7, the J call TRBJ2-5; maybe TRBD1 (6 bases). This CDR3 region has 14 residues. Per the germline V gene, CDR1 is SSHAT and CDR2 is FNYEAQ (reference sequence).

The rearrangement links TRBV6-1 to TRBJ1-1; D unresolved. The V end lost 4 bases, the J end lost 0 bases, and 9 bases lay between the germline ends. CDR3 length equals 14 residues. Per the germline V gene, CDR1 is MNHNS and CDR2 is SASEGT. CDR3 sequence (DNA): TGTGCCAGCAGTGTCGCAGGTCTGAACACTGAAGCTTTCTTT. This encodes CASSVAGLNTEAFF.

V and J are TRBV10-1 and TRBJ2-3; D tentatively reads TRBD1 or TRBD2 (5 bases each). Germline-derived CDR1 and CDR2 are WNHNN and SYGVQD (reference sequence). This CDR3 region has 15 residues. With 1 base removed from V and 4 bases from J, the gap between germline ends came to 12 bases. The CDR3 coding sequence is TGCGCCAGCAGTGAGTGGGGGTCAACTCCAGATACGCAGTATTTT. It is translated as CASSEWGSTPDTQYF.

This clone was found once. This rearrangement joins TRBV19 to TRBJ1-1; 7 bases fit TRBD1. The junction had 16 bases not matched to a gene; V was cut back by 10 bases and J by 5 bases. CDR1 and CDR2 (germline): LNHDA, SQIVND (reference sequence). CDR3 length equals 15 residues. CDR3 bases: TGTGCCACCCTCGGGAGGGTCCCAGGGGGGACTGAAGCTTTCTTT. This translates into CATLGRVPGGTEAFF.

The chain is built from TRBV28 and TRBJ2-5; unclear D gene. The CDR3 consists of 12 residues. Trimming took off 6 bases at V and 5 bases at J, with 10 bases between the two ends. In germline, CDR1 is MDHEN, CDR2 SYDVKM. The CDR3 protein is CASRLTGETQYF. The DNA of the CDR3 is TGTGCCAGCAGACTGACGGGTGAGACCCAGTACTTC.

The rearrangement links TRBV2 to TRBJ2-7; TRBD1 aligns across 8 bases. The V gene's germline CDR1 is SNHLY and CDR2 FYNNEI. Trimming at V came to 0 bases and at J to 3 bases, leaving 1 base not matched to a gene. The CDR3 totals 14 residues. For the CDR3, the DNA is TGTGCCAGCAGTGAAGCTGGACAGGGCTACGAGCAGTACGTC. Its protein product is CASSEAGQGYEQYV.

The chain links TRBV2 to TRBJ2-3; the D call may be TRBD1 or TRBD2 (6 bases each). Looked up from germline, CDR1 is SNHLY and CDR2 is FYNNEI. Between the trimmed V and J ends, which lost 8 bases and 3 bases, there was a span of 12 bases. The CDR3 has 13 residues. CDR3 in amino acids: CASHRGLTDTQYF. CDR3 nucleotides: TGTGCCAGCCACCGGGGGCTTACAGATACGCAGTATTTT.

The chain recombines TRBV5-1 with TRBJ2-5; TRBD1 aligns across 7 bases. The J segment lost 2 bases and the V segment lost 4 bases, leaving 5 bases of the junction unmatched. From germline, CDR1 is SGHRS and CDR2 YFSETQ. This CDR3 is built from 14 residues. CDR3 DNA sequence: TGCGCCAGCAGCCGGGACAGTATTCAAGAGACCCAGTACTTC. Protein sequence: CASSRDSIQETQYF.

The CDR3 DNA reads TGTGCCAGCAGCTCTTCGAGGAACGGTGAAGCTTTCTTT. Translation gives CASSSSRNGEAFF. The chain joins TRBV7-9 to TRBJ1-1; D gene unclear. Germline V lookup: CDR1 SEHNR, CDR2 FQNEAQ (reference sequence). CDR3 size: 13 residues. The V end lost 4 bases, the J end lost 7 bases, and 13 bases lay between the germline ends.

The chain links TRBV4-1 to TRBJ1-6; TRBD1 matches at 7 bases. V lost 4 bases, J lost 7 bases, and 13 bases stayed unmatched. The V gene's germline CDR1 is MGHRA and CDR2 YSYEKL. This CDR3 is built from 17 residues. The CDR3 reads CASSPTPAGQRNSPLHF. The CDR3 DNA reads TGCGCCAGCAGCCCCACCCCAGCGGGACAGCGCAATTCACCCCTCCACTTT.

The J gene is TRBJ2-1, the V gene TRBV6-6; 7 nucleotides match TRBD1. CDR3 size: 14 residues. The germline CDR1 and CDR2 sequences are MNHNY and SVGAGI (reference sequence). V lost 11 bases and J lost 5; bases outside the gene matches: 12. The CDR3 DNA follows: TGTGCCGCCCAGAGGGACAGCGAAGACAATGAGCAGTTCTTC. The encoded protein is CAAQRDSEDNEQFF.

The chain links TRBV11-3 to TRBJ2-1, with 14 bases identical to TRBD2. J was trimmed by 8 bases and V by 1 base; bases with no gene match: 7. This CDR3 is 17 amino acids long. From germline, CDR1 is SGHNT and CDR2 YENEEA. The CDR3 bases are TGTGCCAGCAGCTTAGGCGGGACTAGCGGGAGTATCGATGAGCAGTTCTTC. Translated: CASSLGGTSGSIDEQFF.

The sample holds a few counts of this clone. This sequence joins TRBV5-1 and TRBJ1-5, with D possibly matching TRBD1 (5 bases). V was cut by 4 bases and J by 2 bases, with 10 bases left in between. Germline values: CDR1 SGHRS, CDR2 YFSETQ. The CDR3 extends over 14 amino acids. CDR3 coding DNA: TGCGCCAGCAGCGAGGGGTTCGGCAATCAGCCCCAGCATTTT. It is translated as CASSEGFGNQPQHF.

V is TRBV29-1 and J is TRBJ2-5; D perhaps matches TRBD1 (6 bases). The V and J ends lost 3 bases and 5 bases respectively, with 13 bases between them. This CDR3 has 13 amino acids. Looked up from germline, CDR1 is SQVTM and CDR2 is ANQGSEA. The CDR3 spells CSVDVAGAETQYF. The CDR3 DNA reads as TGCAGCGTTGATGTGGCAGGGGCGGAGACCCAGTACTTC.